These 14 T cell receptor beta chains were sequenced from one sample in a study of cytomegalovirus exposure and HLA in healthy donors. PCR involved 60 Vbeta and 13 Jbeta primers. Sequenced by immunoSEQ multiplex PCR; TCRdb stores in-frame clones only, minus some. Of approximately 71,000 clones in the sample, approximately 79% were seen once. The sample comprised PBMCs. Every receptor here comes from a woman aged 40 to 50 in good health and CMV-seropositive.

This clone appeared a single time. One junction end does not reproduce the germline sequence, and a read error may be involved. V and J are TRBV6-1 and TRBJ1-4; D possibly corresponds to TRBD1 (5 bases). The CDR3 is 13 residues long. Germline V gives CDR1 MNHNS, CDR2 SASEGT. The CDR3 region is CASSGGRGEKLFF. CDR3 nucleotide sequence: TGTGCCAGTAGTGGAGGTCGGGGGGAAAAACTGTTTTTT.

This clone was counted only a few times. The rearrangement uses TRBV4-1 and TRBJ1-3, with unresolved D. The CDR3 length is 15 residues. Trimming shortened V by 4 bases and J by 0 bases, and 10 bases separated the two germline ends. Germline V lookup: CDR1 MGHRA, CDR2 YSYEKL. CDR3 residues: CASSRLQVSGNTIYF. The CDR3, as DNA: TGCGCCAGCAGCCGCTTACAAGTCTCTGGAAACACCATATATTTT.

This chain joins TRBV2 and TRBJ2-1; a weak D match, TRBD1 (6 bases). The CDR3 length is 12 residues. Germline values: CDR1 SNHLY, CDR2 FYNNEI. CDR3 residues: CATRQEGNEQFF. The DNA for the CDR3 is TGTGCTACAAGACAGGAAGGGAATGAGCAGTTCTTC. Complete variable domain (other parts from reference TRBV2 and TRBJ2-1): EPEVTQTPSHQVTQMGQEVILRCVPISNHLYFYWYRQILGQKVEFLVSFYNNEISEKSEIFDDQFSVERPDGSNFTLKIRSTKLEDSAMYFCATRQEGNEQFFGPGTRLTVL.

CDR3 sequence: CASSLDRTYEQYF. CDR3 coding DNA: TGTGCCAGCAGCTTGGACAGGACCTACGAGCAGTACTTC. This sequence joins TRBV11-3 and TRBJ2-7; 7 bases fit TRBD1. CDR1 is SGHNT, CDR2 YENEEA, per germline. This CDR3 has 13 residues. V was pared by 3 bases and J by 2 bases, with 1 base of the junction left unmatched.

This clone is a singleton in its sample. In DNA form, the CDR3 reads TGTGCTAGTGGTTTGGTAATGTGGGGGGACAGTGGAAACACCATATATTTT. As protein: CASGLVMWGDSGNTIYF. The rearrangement joins TRBV12-5 to TRBJ1-3; 7 nucleotides line up with TRBD1. Germline V gene sequence: CDR1 LGHNT, CDR2 FRNRAP. The CDR3 has 17 residues. After removal of 0 bases from V and 3 bases from J, the junction contained 8 bases not matched to a gene.

This chain joins TRBV4-1 and TRBJ2-1; TRBD2 matches 8 bases. The CDR3 consists of 14 residues. The V gene's germline CDR1 is MGHRA and CDR2 YSYEKL. The V and J ends lost 4 bases and 7 bases, in that order; junction bases with no gene match: 6. Here the CDR3 reads CASSPFGGGNEQFF. CDR3 DNA sequence: TGCGCCAGCAGCCCCTTCGGGGGGGGTAATGAGCAGTTCTTC.

Concerning this clone itself: The junction does not match germline at one end; this may be a read error. At the DNA level, this CDR3 is encoded by other sequences in the same sample as well. This chain uses TRBV7-9 with TRBJ1-1; 7 nucleotides align to TRBD1. CDR3 length: 13 residues. Germline V gene sequence: CDR1 SEHNR, CDR2 FQNEAQ (reference sequence). CDR3 protein: CASSIQGQTEAFF. Here the CDR3 DNA reads TGTGCCAGCAGCATACAGGGGCAGACTGAGGCTTTCTTT. The full variable domain, rest sourced from reference TRBV7-9 and TRBJ1-1, is DTGVSQNPRHKITKRGQNVTFRCDPISEHNRLYWYRQTLGQGPEFLTYFQNEAQLEKSRLLSDRFSAERPKGSFSTLEIQRTEQGDSAMYLCASSIQGQTEAFFGQGTRLTVV.

This chain uses TRBV4-1 with TRBJ2-3; a weak D match, TRBD2 (5 bases). The CDR3 runs to 17 residues. Trimming left V 1 base short and J 8 bases short, with 22 bases between. Germline CDR1 is MGHRA and CDR2 is YSYEKL. CDR3 in amino acids: CASSQVLGLPGTATQYF. The DNA for the CDR3 is TGCGCCAGCAGCCAAGTGTTAGGACTCCCAGGTACGGCTACGCAGTATTTT.

This clone was seen once. This sequence joins TRBV7-3 and TRBJ2-3; 8 bases map to TRBD2. The CDR3 has 13 residues. Germline CDR1 and CDR2: SGHTA and FQGTGA. J gave up 3 bases and V 6 bases, and 2 bases lay outside the gene matches. The CDR3: CASRSGGTDTQYF. CDR3 in DNA: TGTGCCAGCAGGTCGGGGGGGACAGATACGCAGTATTTT.

The rearrangement uses TRBV6-6 and TRBJ1-4, with 8 bases identical to TRBD1. The germline V gene encodes CDR1 MNHNY and CDR2 SVGAGI (reference sequence). After removal of 6 bases from V and 8 bases from J, the junction contained 8 bases not matched to a gene. The CDR3 length is 14 residues. CDR3 loop: CASREDRGGEKLFF. The CDR3 DNA sequence: TGTGCCAGCAGGGAAGACAGGGGAGGGGAAAAACTGTTTTTT.

The V and J genes are TRBV19 and TRBJ1-1, with 9 nucleotides matching TRBD1. The length of the CDR3 is 15 residues. Germline lookup yields CDR1 LNHDA and CDR2 SQIVND (reference sequence). V was clipped by 4 bases and J by 1 base; unmatched bases: 4. DNA for the CDR3: TGTGCCAGTAGTACCCTGGGACAGGGGAACACTGAAGCTTTCTTT. This encodes CASSTLGQGNTEAFF.

The genes are TRBV7-3 and TRBJ1-2, with 9 positions matching TRBD1. The V gene's germline CDR1 is SGHTA and CDR2 FQGTGA. V was clipped by 4 bases and J by 8 bases; unmatched bases: 11. The CDR3 runs 15 residues. As DNA, the CDR3 is TGTGCCAGCAGCTCAAACCAACAGGGGGCTGGCGGCTACACCTTC. Translating gives CASSSNQQGAGGYTF.

The chain joins TRBV19 to TRBJ1-1; 7 bases align to TRBD1. From germline, CDR1 is LNHDA and CDR2 SQIVND (reference sequence). The CDR3 loop spans 17 amino acids. The trim removed 1 base at V and 0 bases at J, leaving 8 bases unmatched. The CDR3 reads CASSIVRGTDLNTEAFF. The CDR3 nucleotides are TGTGCCAGTAGTATAGTTCGGGGGACAGACCTGAACACTGAAGCTTTCTTT.

V gene TRBV6-1 combines with J gene TRBJ2-7; TRBD1 matches 9 bases. CDR1 is MNHNS and CDR2 is SASEGT in the germline V gene. The CDR3 is made up of 15 amino acids. V gave up 4 bases and J gave up 3 bases; unmatched junction bases: 7. The CDR3 DNA reads TGTGCCAGCAGTGTGGCGGGACAGGGTTTCTACGAGCAGTACTTC. Its translation: CASSVAGQGFYEQYF.